These T cell receptor beta chains were read from a single sample in a study of blood T cell repertoires in COVID-19. The repertoire was sequenced with immunoSEQ multiplex PCR; TCRdb's copy has only in-frame clones and lacks some. This table holds tens of thousands of clones, just over 85% found once. The sample taken for sequencing was peripheral blood. Receptors were obtained from a man older than 75 with active COVID-19. Each CDR3 is given with its conserved first and last residue. Each record gives: V gene, J gene, D gene, clone size, CDR3 protein, CDR3 DNA. A D gene is named only where the DNA matches it firmly. Clone size appears in some rows only: once, few, many, or a class for an expanded clone.

v_gene: TRBV2
j_gene: TRBJ1-5
d_gene: TRBD1
abundance: -
CDR3aa: CASSLVDRGNQPQHF
CDR3nt: TGTGCCAGCAGCCTGGTCGACAGGGGAAATCAGCCCCAGCATTTT

v_gene: TRBV28
j_gene: TRBJ2-6
d_gene: TRBD2
abundance: -
CDR3aa: CASSSPGLAGTGANVLTF
CDR3nt: TGTGCCAGCAGTTCACCCGGACTAGCGGGAACTGGGGCCAACGTCCTGACTTTC

v_gene: TRBV7-3
j_gene: TRBJ2-2
d_gene: -
abundance: few
CDR3aa: CASSTARGTTGELFF
CDR3nt: TGTGCCAGCAGCACCGCCCGGGGAACCACCGGGGAGCTGTTTTTT

v_gene: TRBV7-2
j_gene: TRBJ2-3
d_gene: TRBD2
abundance: -
CDR3aa: CASSLASGRTADTQYF
CDR3nt: TGTGCCAGCAGCTTAGCTAGCGGGAGGACAGCAGATACGCAGTATTTT

v_gene: TRBV4-1
j_gene: TRBJ2-7
d_gene: -
abundance: few
CDR3aa: CASSQASSSPYEQYF
CDR3nt: TGCGCCAGCAGCCAAGCGTCTAGCAGCCCCTACGAGCAGTACTTC

v_gene: TRBV9
j_gene: TRBJ1-5
d_gene: -
abundance: -
CDR3aa: CASSGGGGNQPQHF
CDR3nt: TGTGCCAGCAGCGGTGGGGGGGGAAATCAGCCCCAGCATTTT

v_gene: TRBV12-5
j_gene: TRBJ2-5
d_gene: -
abundance: -
CDR3aa: CASGHSGRETQYF
CDR3nt: TGTGCTAGTGGCCACAGCGGGCGGGAGACCCAGTACTTC

v_gene: TRBV7-3
j_gene: TRBJ1-1
d_gene: TRBD1
abundance: -
CDR3aa: CASSRTGDTEAFF
CDR3nt: TGTGCCAGCAGCCGTACAGGGGACACTGAAGCTTTCTTT

v_gene: TRBV6-6
j_gene: TRBJ1-3
d_gene: -
abundance: -
CDR3aa: CASSPDSLSGNTIYF
CDR3nt: TGTGCCAGCAGTCCTGACAGCCTCTCTGGAAACACCATATATTTT

v_gene: TRBV13
j_gene: TRBJ2-7
d_gene: TRBD2
abundance: -
CDR3aa: CASSITVVAGGKSSYEQYF
CDR3nt: TGTGCCAGCAGCATTACCGTGGTAGCGGGCGGCAAAAGCTCCTACGAGCAGTACTTC

v_gene: TRBV10-2
j_gene: TRBJ1-2
d_gene: TRBD1
abundance: -
CDR3aa: CASIPGTGGFDYGYTF
CDR3nt: TGCGCCAGCATCCCCGGGACAGGGGGTTTCGACTATGGCTACACCTTC

v_gene: TRBV6-5
j_gene: TRBJ2-7
d_gene: TRBD1
abundance: -
CDR3aa: CASRRGQGRVFEQYF
CDR3nt: TGTGCCAGCAGAAGGGGACAGGGGCGGGTCTTCGAGCAGTACTTC

v_gene: TRBV3-1/TRBV3-2
j_gene: TRBJ2-7
d_gene: TRBD2
abundance: -
CDR3aa: CASSQSKTGGEQYF
CDR3nt: TGTGCCAGCAGCCAATCGAAAACGGGGGGCGAGCAGTACTTC

v_gene: TRBV3-1/TRBV3-2
j_gene: TRBJ2-7
d_gene: TRBD2
abundance: -
CDR3aa: CASSRLGLAGDGEQYF
CDR3nt: TGTGCCAGCAGTCGCTTGGGACTAGCGGGAGACGGCGAGCAGTACTTC

v_gene: TRBV30
j_gene: TRBJ1-4
d_gene: -
abundance: -
CDR3aa: CAWSVQGRSEKLFF
CDR3nt: TGTGCCTGGAGTGTACAGGGACGGAGTGAAAAACTGTTTTTT

v_gene: TRBV6-2/TRBV6-3
j_gene: TRBJ2-1
d_gene: TRBD2
abundance: -
CDR3aa: CASSLDRPGGAYNEQFF
CDR3nt: TGTGCCAGCAGTTTGGACCGGCCGGGGGGGGCCTACAATGAGCAGTTCTTC

v_gene: TRBV9
j_gene: TRBJ1-6
d_gene: TRBD1
abundance: -
CDR3aa: CASSARPGTGSSNSPLHF
CDR3nt: TGTGCCAGCAGCGCACGTCCCGGGACAGGGTCTAGTAATTCACCCCTCCACTTT

v_gene: TRBV28
j_gene: TRBJ1-2
d_gene: TRBD1
abundance: -
CDR3aa: CASRQARDRAFYGYTF
CDR3nt: TGTGCCAGCAGACAAGCCCGGGACAGGGCTTTCTATGGCTACACCTTC